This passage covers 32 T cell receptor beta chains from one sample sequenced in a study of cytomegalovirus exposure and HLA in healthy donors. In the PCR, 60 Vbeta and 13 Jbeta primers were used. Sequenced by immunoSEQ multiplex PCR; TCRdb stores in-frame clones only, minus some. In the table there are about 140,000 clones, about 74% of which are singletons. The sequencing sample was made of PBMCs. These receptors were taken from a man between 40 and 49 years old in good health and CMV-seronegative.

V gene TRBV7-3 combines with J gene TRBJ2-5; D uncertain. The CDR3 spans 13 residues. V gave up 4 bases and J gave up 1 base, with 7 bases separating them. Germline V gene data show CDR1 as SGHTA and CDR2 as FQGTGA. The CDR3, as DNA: TGTGCCAGCAGCTCGCAGTCCCAAGAGACCCAGTACTTC. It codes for CASSSQSQETQYF.

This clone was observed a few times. DNA for the CDR3: TGTGCCAGCTCTGAGACAGGGAATAATCAGCCCCAGCATTTT. It specifies CASSETGNNQPQHF. The chain has TRBV7-9 and TRBJ1-5; 7 bases match TRBD1. This CDR3 is 14 amino acids long. J was trimmed by 4 bases and V by 8 bases; bases with no gene match: 8. Germline V gene sequence: CDR1 SEHNR, CDR2 FQNEAQ (reference sequence).

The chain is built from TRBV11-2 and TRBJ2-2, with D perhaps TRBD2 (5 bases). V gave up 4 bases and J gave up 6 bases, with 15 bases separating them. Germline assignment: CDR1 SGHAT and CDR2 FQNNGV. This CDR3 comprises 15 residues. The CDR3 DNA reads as TGTGCCAGCAGCTCGCCCTACAGACTACCCGGGGAGCTGTTTTTT. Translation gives CASSSPYRLPGELFF.

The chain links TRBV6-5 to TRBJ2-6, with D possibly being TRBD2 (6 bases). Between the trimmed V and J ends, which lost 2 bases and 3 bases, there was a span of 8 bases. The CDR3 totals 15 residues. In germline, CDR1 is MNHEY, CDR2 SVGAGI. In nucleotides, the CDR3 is TGTGCCAGCAGTTACGGCGGGGATGGGGCCAACGTCCTGACTTTC. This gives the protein CASSYGGDGANVLTF.

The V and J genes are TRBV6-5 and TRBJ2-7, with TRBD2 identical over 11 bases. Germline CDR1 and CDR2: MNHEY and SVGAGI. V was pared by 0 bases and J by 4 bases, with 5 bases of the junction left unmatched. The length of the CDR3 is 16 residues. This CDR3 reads CASSYSSSGGRYEQYF. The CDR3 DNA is TGTGCCAGCAGTTACTCATCTAGCGGGGGGCGGTACGAGCAGTACTTC.

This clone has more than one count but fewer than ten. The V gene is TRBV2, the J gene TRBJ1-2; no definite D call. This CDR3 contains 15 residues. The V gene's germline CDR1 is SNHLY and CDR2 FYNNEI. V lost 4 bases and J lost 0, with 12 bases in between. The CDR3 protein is CASSVDSVANYGYTF. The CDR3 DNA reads TGTGCCAGCAGTGTGGACTCAGTGGCTAACTATGGCTACACCTTC.

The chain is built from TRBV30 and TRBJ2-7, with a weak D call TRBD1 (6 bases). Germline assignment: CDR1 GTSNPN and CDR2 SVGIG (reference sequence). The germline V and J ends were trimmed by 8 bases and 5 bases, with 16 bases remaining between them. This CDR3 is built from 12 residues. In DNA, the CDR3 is TGTGCCGAGACAGGTTCGGGAAACGAGCAGTACTTC. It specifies CAETGSGNEQYF.

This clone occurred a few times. The CDR3 sequence: CASSLGAGLGYGYTF. In DNA, the CDR3 is TGTGCCAGCAGCTTAGGTGCGGGGCTAGGCTATGGCTACACCTTC. The chain is built from TRBV7-6 and TRBJ1-2; D may be TRBD1 (5 bases). The CDR3 consists of 15 residues. Trimming took 1 base from V and 4 from J, leaving 13 bases between them. Germline assignment: CDR1 SGHVS and CDR2 FNYEAQ.

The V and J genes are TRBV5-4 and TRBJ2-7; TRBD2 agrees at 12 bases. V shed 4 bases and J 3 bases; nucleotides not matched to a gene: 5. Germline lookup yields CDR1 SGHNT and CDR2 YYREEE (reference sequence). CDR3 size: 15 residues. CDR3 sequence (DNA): TGTGCCAGCAGCGGACCGGGACTAGCGGGCTACGAGCAGTACTTC. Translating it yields CASSGPGLAGYEQYF.

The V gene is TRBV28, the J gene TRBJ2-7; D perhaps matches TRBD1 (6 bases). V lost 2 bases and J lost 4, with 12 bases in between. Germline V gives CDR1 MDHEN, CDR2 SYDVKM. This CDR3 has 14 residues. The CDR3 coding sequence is TGTGCCAGCAGTTTAGAGACAGGAGAGTACGAGCAGTACTTC. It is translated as CASSLETGEYEQYF. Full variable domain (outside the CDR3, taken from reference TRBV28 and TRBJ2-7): DVKVTQSSRYLVKRTGEKVFLECVQDMDHENMFWYRQDPGLGLRLIYFSYDVKMKEKGDIPEGYSVSREKKERFSLILESASTNQTSMYLCASSLETGEYEQYFGPGTRLTVT.

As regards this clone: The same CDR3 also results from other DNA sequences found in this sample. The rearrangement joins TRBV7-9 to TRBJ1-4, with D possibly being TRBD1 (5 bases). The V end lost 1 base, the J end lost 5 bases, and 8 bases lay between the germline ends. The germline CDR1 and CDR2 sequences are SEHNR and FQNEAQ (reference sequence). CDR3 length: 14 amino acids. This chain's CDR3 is CASSLGQGNEKLFF. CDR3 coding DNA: TGTGCCAGCAGCTTAGGTCAGGGAAATGAAAAACTGTTTTTT.

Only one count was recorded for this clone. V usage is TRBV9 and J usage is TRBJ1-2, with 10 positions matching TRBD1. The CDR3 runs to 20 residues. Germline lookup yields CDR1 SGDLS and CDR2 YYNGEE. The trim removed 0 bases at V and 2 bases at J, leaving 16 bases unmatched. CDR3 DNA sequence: TGTGCCAGCAGCGTAGGGGGCTCGCCGGATTCGGACAGGGGGAACTATGGCTACACCTTC. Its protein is CASSVGGSPDSDRGNYGYTF.

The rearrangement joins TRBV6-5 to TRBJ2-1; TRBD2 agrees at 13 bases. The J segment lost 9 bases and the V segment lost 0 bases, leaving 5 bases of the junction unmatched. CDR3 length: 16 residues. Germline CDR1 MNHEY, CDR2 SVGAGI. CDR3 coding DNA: TGTGCCAGCAGTTACTCCCGGACTAGCGGGAGCAGTGAGCAGTTCTTC. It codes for CASSYSRTSGSSEQFF.

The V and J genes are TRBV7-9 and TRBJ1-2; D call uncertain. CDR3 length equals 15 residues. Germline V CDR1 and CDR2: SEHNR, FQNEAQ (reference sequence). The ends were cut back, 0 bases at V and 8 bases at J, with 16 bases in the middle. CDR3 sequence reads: CASSLALREIGGYTF. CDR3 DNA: TGTGCCAGCAGCTTAGCGTTGAGGGAAATCGGGGGCTACACCTTC.

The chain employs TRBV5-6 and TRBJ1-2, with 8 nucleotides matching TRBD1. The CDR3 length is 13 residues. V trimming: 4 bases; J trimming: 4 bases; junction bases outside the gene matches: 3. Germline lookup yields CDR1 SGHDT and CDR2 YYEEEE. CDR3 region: CASSQTGAYGYTF. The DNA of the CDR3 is TGTGCCAGCAGCCAGACAGGGGCCTATGGCTACACCTTC.

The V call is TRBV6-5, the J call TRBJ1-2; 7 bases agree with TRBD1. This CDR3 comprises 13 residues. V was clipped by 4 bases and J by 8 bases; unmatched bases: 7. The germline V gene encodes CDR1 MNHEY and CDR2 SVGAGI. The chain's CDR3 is CASSFQGVWGYTF. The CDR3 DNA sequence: TGTGCCAGCAGTTTTCAGGGGGTATGGGGCTACACCTTC.

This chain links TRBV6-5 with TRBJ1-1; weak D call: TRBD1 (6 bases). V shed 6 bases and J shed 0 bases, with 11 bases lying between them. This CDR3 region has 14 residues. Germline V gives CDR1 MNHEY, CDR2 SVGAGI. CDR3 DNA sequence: TGTGCCAGCAGCCCCGGACAGCTGAACACTGAAGCTTTCTTT. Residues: CASSPGQLNTEAFF.

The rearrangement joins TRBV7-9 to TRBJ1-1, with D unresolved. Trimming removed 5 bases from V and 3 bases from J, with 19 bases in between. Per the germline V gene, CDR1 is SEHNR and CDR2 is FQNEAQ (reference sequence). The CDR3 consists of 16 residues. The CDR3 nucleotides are TGTGCCAGCAGCCCCCGGGGAGGAGTACAAGACACTGAAGCTTTCTTT. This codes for CASSPRGGVQDTEAFF.

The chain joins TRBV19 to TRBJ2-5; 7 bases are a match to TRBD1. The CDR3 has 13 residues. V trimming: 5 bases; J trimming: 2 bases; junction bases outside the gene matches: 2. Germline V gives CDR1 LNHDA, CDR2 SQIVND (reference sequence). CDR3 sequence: CASSYRGQETQYF. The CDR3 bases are TGTGCCAGTAGTTACAGGGGACAAGAGACCCAGTACTTC.

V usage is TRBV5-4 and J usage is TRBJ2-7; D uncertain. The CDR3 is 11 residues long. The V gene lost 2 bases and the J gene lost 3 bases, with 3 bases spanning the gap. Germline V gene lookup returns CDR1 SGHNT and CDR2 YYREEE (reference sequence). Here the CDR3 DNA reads TGTGCCAGCAGCTTCCTCTACGAGCAGTACTTC. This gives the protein CASSFLYEQYF.

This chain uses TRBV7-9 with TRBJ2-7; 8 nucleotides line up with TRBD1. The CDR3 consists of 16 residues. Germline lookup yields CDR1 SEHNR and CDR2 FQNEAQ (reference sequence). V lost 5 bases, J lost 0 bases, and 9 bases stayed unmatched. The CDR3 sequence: CASSDPGQALSYEQYF. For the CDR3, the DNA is TGTGCCAGCAGCGACCCGGGACAGGCTCTCTCCTACGAGCAGTACTTC.

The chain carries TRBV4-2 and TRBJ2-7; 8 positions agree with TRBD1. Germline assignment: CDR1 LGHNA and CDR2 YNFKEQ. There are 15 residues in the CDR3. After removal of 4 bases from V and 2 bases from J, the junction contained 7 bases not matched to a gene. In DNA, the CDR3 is TGTGCCAGCAGCCCAATAGGGGGACAGGCCTACGAGCAGTACTTC. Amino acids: CASSPIGGQAYEQYF.

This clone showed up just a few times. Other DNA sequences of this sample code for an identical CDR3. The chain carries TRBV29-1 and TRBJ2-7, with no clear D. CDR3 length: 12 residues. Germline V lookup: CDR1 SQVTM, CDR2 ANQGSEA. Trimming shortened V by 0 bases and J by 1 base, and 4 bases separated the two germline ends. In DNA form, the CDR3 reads TGCAGCGTTGAAGAGTCGTCCTACGAGCAGTACTTC. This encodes CSVEESSYEQYF.

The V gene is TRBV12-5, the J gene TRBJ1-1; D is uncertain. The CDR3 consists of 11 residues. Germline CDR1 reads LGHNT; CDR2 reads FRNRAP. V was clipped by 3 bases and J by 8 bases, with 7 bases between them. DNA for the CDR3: TGTGCTAGTGGTTTTAGACACGAAGCTTTCTTT. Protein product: CASGFRHEAFF.

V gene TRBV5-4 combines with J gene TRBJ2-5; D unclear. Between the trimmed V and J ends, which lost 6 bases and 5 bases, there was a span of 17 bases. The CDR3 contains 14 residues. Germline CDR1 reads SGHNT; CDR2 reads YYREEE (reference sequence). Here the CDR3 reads CASTDRRAEETQYF. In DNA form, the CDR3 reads TGTGCCAGCACCGACCGTCGTGCGGAGGAGACCCAGTACTTC.

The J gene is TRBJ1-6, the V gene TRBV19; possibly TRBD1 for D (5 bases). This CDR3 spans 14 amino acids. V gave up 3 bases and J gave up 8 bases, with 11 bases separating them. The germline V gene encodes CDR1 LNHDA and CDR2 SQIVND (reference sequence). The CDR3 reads CASSITGAYSPLHF. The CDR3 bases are TGTGCCAGTAGTATTACAGGAGCTTATTCACCCCTCCACTTT.

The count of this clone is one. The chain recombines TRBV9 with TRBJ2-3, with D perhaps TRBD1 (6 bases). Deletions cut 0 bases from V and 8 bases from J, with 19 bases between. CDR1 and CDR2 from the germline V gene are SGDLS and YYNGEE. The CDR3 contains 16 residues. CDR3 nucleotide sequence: TGTGCCAGCAGCGTAGTGGGGGCACCCGGTGGGGGTACGCAGTATTTT. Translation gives CASSVVGAPGGGTQYF.

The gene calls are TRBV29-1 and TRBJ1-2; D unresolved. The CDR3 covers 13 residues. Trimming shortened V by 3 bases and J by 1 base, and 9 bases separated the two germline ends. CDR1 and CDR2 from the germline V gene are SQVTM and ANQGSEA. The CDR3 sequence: CSVEQFLNYGYTF. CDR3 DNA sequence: TGCAGCGTTGAGCAGTTTCTTAACTATGGCTACACCTTC. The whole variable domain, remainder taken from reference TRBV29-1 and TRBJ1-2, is SAVISQKPSRDICQRGTSLTIQCQVDSQVTMMFWYRQQPGQSLTLIATANQGSEATYESGFVIDKFPISRPNLTFSTLTVSNMSPEDSSIYLCSVEQFLNYGYTFGSGTRLTVV.

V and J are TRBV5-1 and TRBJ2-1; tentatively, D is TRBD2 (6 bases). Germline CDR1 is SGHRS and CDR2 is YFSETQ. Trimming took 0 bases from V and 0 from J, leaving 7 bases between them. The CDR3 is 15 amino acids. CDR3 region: CASSLGGASYNEQFF. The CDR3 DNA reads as TGCGCCAGCAGCTTGGGCGGGGCCTCCTACAATGAGCAGTTCTTC.

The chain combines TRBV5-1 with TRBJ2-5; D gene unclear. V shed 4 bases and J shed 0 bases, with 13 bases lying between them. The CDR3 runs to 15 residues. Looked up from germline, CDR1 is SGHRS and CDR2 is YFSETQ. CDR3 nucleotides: TGCGCCAGCAGCCCTGGTGAGCCGTACCAAGAGACCCAGTACTTC. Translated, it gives CASSPGEPYQETQYF.

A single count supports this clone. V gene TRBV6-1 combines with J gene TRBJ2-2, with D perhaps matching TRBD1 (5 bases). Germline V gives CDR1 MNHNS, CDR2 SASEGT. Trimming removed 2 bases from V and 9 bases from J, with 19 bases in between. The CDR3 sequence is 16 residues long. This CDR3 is CASSEFRQGPTRELFF. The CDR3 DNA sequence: TGTGCCAGCAGTGAATTTCGGCAGGGCCCCACAAGGGAGCTGTTTTTT.

CDR3 nucleotide sequence: TGTGCCTGGAGTGTACAGGGTGGTACCGGGGAGCTGTTTTTT. It codes for CAWSVQGGTGELFF. This chain uses TRBV30 with TRBJ2-2; D might be TRBD1 (6 bases). The CDR3 is made up of 14 amino acids. CDR1 is GTSNPN, CDR2 SVGIG, per germline (reference sequence). V lost 0 bases and J lost 5, with 10 bases in between.